Each of the 17 T cell receptor beta chains below was sequenced from the same sample in a study of shared clonotypes between healthy human individuals. Profiled with immunoSEQ multiplex PCR; TCRdb holds only in-frame clones, not every one. This table holds about 1.5 million clones, approximately 97% found once. Sequencing was carried out using naive CD4+ T cells sorted from blood. Subset reported: CD45RA+ positively selected. The receptors shown here come from a young man in good health.

The chain recombines TRBV11-2 with TRBJ2-1; D remains unclear. CDR1 is SGHAT, CDR2 FQNNGV, per germline. The CDR3 spans 14 residues. Trimming shortened V by 1 base and J by 1 base, and 5 bases separated the two germline ends. The CDR3 region is CASSLVRSYNEQFF. The CDR3 nucleotides are TGTGCCAGCAGCTTAGTTCGATCCTACAATGAGCAGTTCTTC. Drawing the rest from reference TRBV11-2 and TRBJ2-1, the complete variable domain is EAGVAQSPRYKIIEKRQSVAFWCNPISGHATLYWYQQILGQGPKLLIQFQNNGVVDDSQLPKDRFSAERLKGVDSTLKIQPAKLEDSAVYLCASSLVRSYNEQFFGPGTRLTVL.

The V and J genes are TRBV14 and TRBJ2-1; 8 positions agree with TRBD2. Germline CDR1 reads SGHDN; CDR2 reads FVKESK. With V trimmed by 4 bases and J by 7 bases, 6 bases remained unmatched. There are 14 residues in the CDR3. CDR3 coding DNA: TGTGCCAGCAGCCGTCTAACGGGAGGGAATGAGCAGTTCTTC. It specifies CASSRLTGGNEQFF.

The chain uses TRBV7-9 and TRBJ2-1; D is unclear. Per the germline V gene, CDR1 is SEHNR and CDR2 is FQNEAQ (reference sequence). The V end lost 3 bases, the J end lost 8 bases, and 20 bases lay between the germline ends. This CDR3 has 16 residues. The CDR3 here is CASSFFLDRSFYEQFF. CDR3 sequence (DNA): TGTGCCAGCAGCTTTTTTCTGGACCGGAGCTTCTATGAGCAGTTCTTC.

The V gene is TRBV15, the J gene TRBJ2-5; D possibly matches TRBD1 or TRBD2 (5 bases each). The V end was cut by 3 bases, the J end by 6 bases, with 14 bases between. Germline V gives CDR1 LNHNV, CDR2 YYDKDF (reference sequence). The CDR3 covers 14 residues. CDR3 sequence reads: CATSSYSGSQTQYF. For the CDR3, the DNA is TGTGCCACCAGCAGCTACTCAGGGAGCCAGACCCAGTACTTC.

The rearrangement joins TRBV20-1 to TRBJ2-7, with a weak D call TRBD2 (5 bases). The germline V gene encodes CDR1 DFQATT and CDR2 SNEGSKA (reference sequence). The CDR3 is 11 amino acids. Trimming took 4 bases from V and 6 from J, leaving 10 bases between them. The DNA of the CDR3 is TGCAGTGCTACCGGCGCGGGCGAGCAGTACTTC. Translation gives CSATGAGEQYF.

The chain is built from TRBV5-1 and TRBJ2-7, with a possible D match to TRBD2 (6 bases). The germline V gene encodes CDR1 SGHRS and CDR2 YFSETQ. The ends were cut back, 4 bases at V and 2 bases at J, with 19 bases in the middle. This CDR3 region has 16 residues. The CDR3 DNA reads as TGCGCCAGCAGCCGGGACGGAAATAGCGGAACCTACGAGCAGTACTTC. The encoded protein is CASSRDGNSGTYEQYF.

This chain joins TRBV18 and TRBJ1-1; D perhaps matches TRBD1 (6 bases). In germline, CDR1 is KGHSH, CDR2 LQKENI. With 10 bases removed from V and 4 bases from J, the gap between germline ends came to 19 bases. The CDR3 length is 14 residues. The CDR3 region is CATLGGGRGTEAFF. Here the CDR3 DNA reads TGTGCCACCCTAGGGGGGGGGCGCGGCACTGAAGCTTTCTTT.

In regard to this clone: This CDR3 is also generated by other DNA sequences in the sample. This chain uses TRBV28 with TRBJ2-3; D not resolved. The CDR3 totals 13 residues. The V and J ends lost 3 bases and 2 bases respectively, with 6 bases between them. Germline lookup yields CDR1 MDHEN and CDR2 SYDVKM. The CDR3 reads CASSLRSTDTQYF. In DNA, the CDR3 is TGTGCCAGCAGTTTGAGATCCACAGATACGCAGTATTTT.

V is TRBV15 and J is TRBJ2-4; no reliable D call. This CDR3 contains 13 residues. Germline V gene sequence: CDR1 LNHNV, CDR2 YYDKDF (reference sequence). Trimming cost V 0 bases and J 3 bases, with 3 bases left between them. The CDR3 protein is CATSREGKNIQYF. As DNA, the CDR3 is TGTGCCACCAGCAGAGAAGGCAAAAACATTCAGTACTTC. The full variable domain, with the rest looked up from reference TRBV15 and TRBJ2-4, is DAMVIQNPRYQVTQFGKPVTLSCSQTLNHNVMYWYQQKSSQAPKLLFHYYDKDFNNEADTPDNFQSRRPNTSFCFLDIRSPGLGDTAMYLCATSREGKNIQYFGAGTRLSVL.

For this clone: The sample carries other DNA sequences with the same CDR3. The chain has TRBV10-3 and TRBJ2-2; possible D gene TRBD2, 5 bases. Germline CDR1 and CDR2: ENHRY and SYGVKD. V was pared by 6 bases and J by 1 base, with 9 bases between. CDR3 length equals 14 residues. CDR3: CAISASGNTGELFF. DNA for the CDR3: TGTGCCATCAGCGCAAGCGGGAACACCGGGGAGCTGTTTTTT.

V usage is TRBV6-5 and J usage is TRBJ2-7, with TRBD1 identical over 12 bases. CDR1 is MNHEY and CDR2 is SVGAGI in the germline V gene. After removal of 1 base from V and 3 bases from J, the junction contained 1 base not matched to a gene. The CDR3 is 15 residues long. The CDR3 loop is CASSYWDRGRYEQYF. CDR3 nucleotides: TGTGCCAGCAGTTACTGGGACAGGGGGCGCTACGAGCAGTACTTC.

Notes on this clone: The sample holds other DNA sequences that translate to the same CDR3. The gene calls are TRBV12-5 and TRBJ2-1; D remains unclear. The V end lost 6 bases, the J end lost 5 bases, and 5 bases lay between the germline ends. Germline-derived CDR1 and CDR2 are LGHNT and FRNRAP. This CDR3 contains 11 residues. The CDR3 is CASGLHNEQFF. DNA for the CDR3: TGTGCTAGTGGCCTTCACAATGAGCAGTTCTTC.

A note on this clone: One end of the junction varies from germline; a read error may be responsible. V and J are TRBV7-2 and TRBJ1-2, with D possibly TRBD1 on 6 matching bases. Per the germline V gene, CDR1 is SGHTA and CDR2 is FQGNSA. The CDR3 is made up of 13 amino acids. CDR3 residues: CASSLARGHGYTF. In nucleotides, the CDR3 is TGTGCCAGCAGCCTAGCCAGGGGTCATGGCTACACCTTC.

This clone was seen more than once but under ten times. The chain recombines TRBV2 with TRBJ1-1; no clear D gene. Germline CDR1 and CDR2: SNHLY and FYNNEI. The CDR3 sequence is 13 residues long. V shed 6 bases and J shed 1 base, with 9 bases lying between them. CDR3 DNA sequence: TGTGCCAGCAGAGAGGAGGCGAACACTGAAGCTTTCTTT. Its translation is CASREEANTEAFF.

The chain employs TRBV5-1 and TRBJ2-2; D uncertain. Germline V gene lookup returns CDR1 SGHRS and CDR2 YFSETQ. Trimming took off 0 bases at V and 3 bases at J, with 6 bases between the two ends. The length of the CDR3 is 14 residues. The CDR3 loop is CASSLESHTGELFF. CDR3 bases: TGCGCCAGCAGCTTGGAAAGTCACACCGGGGAGCTGTTTTTT.

J is TRBJ2-1 and V is TRBV10-3; 8 nucleotides agree with TRBD2. The CDR3 runs to 13 residues. V shed 4 bases and J 9 bases; nucleotides not matched to a gene: 5. CDR1 and CDR2 from the germline V gene are ENHRY and SYGVKD. CDR3 DNA: TGTGCCATCAGTGGAGCGGGAGCTACTGAGCAGTTCTTC. Residues: CAISGAGATEQFF.

About this clone: This sample includes further DNA sequences coding for the same CDR3. The genes are TRBV9 and TRBJ2-2, with a tentative D call TRBD2 (5 bases). This CDR3 spans 14 amino acids. Germline assignment: CDR1 SGDLS and CDR2 YYNGEE. V lost 2 bases and J lost 7, with 12 bases in between. The CDR3 DNA reads as TGTGCCAGCAGCGTCTTGGGGAGAAGCGGGGAGCTGTTTTTT. Its protein product is CASSVLGRSGELFF.